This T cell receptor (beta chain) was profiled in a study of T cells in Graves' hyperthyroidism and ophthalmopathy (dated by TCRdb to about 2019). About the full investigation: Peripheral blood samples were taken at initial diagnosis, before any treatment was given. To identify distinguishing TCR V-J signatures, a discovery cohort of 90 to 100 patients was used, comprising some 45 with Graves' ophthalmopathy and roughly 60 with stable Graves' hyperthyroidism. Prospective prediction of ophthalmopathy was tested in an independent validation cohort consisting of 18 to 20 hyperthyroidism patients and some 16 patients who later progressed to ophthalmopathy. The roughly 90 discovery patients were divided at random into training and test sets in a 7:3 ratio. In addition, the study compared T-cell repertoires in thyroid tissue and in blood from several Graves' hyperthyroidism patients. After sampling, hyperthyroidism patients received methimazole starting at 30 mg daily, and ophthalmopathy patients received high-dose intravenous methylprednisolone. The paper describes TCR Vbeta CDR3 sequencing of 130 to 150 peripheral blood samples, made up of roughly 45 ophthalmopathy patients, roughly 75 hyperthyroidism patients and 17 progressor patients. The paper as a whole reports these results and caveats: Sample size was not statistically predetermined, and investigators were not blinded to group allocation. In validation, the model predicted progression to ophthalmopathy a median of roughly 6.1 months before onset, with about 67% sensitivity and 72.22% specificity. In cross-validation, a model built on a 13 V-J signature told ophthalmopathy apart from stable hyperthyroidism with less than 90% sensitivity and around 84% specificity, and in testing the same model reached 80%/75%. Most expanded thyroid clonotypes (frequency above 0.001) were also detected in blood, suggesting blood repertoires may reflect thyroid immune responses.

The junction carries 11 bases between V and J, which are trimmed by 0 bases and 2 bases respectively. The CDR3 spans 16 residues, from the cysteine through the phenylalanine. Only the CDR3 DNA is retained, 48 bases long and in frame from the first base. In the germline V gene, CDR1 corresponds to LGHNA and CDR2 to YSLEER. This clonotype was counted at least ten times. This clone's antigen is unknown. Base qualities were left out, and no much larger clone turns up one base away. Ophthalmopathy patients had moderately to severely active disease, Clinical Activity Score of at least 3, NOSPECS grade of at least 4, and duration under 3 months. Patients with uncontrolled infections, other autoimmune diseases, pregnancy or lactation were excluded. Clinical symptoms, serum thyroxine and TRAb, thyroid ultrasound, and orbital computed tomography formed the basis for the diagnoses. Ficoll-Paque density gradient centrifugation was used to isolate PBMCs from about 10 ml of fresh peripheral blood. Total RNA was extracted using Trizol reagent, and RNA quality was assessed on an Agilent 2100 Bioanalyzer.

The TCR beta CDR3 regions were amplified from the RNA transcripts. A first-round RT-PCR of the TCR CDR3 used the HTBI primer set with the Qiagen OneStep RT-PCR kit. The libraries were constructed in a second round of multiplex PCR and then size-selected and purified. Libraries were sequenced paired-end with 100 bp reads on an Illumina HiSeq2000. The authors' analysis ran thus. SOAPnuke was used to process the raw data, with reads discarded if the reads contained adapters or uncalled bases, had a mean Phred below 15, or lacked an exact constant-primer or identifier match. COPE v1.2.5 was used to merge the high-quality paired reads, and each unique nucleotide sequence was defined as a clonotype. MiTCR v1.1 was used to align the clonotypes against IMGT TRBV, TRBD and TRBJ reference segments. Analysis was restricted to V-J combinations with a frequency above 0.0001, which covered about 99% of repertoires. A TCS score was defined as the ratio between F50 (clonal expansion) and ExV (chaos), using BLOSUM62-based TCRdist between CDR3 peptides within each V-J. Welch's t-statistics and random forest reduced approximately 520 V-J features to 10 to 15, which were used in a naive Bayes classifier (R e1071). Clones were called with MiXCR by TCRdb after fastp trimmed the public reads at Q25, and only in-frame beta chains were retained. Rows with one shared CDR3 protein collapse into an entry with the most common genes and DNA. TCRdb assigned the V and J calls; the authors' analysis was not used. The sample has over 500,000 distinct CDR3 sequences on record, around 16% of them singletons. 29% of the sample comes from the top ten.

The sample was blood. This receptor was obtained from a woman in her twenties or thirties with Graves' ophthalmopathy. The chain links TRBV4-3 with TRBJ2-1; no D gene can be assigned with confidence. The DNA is TGCGCCAGCAGCCAAGATTCTGGCGGAGCCTACAATGAGCAGTTCTTC. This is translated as CASSQDSGGAYNEQFF.